This T cell receptor (beta chain) was sequenced for a study of a mutant IDH1 vaccine in newly diagnosed glioma. Study overall: Receipt of radiotherapy, temozolomide, or both preceded the study, and most received both.

This CDR3 has 11 amino acids. V was clipped by 1 base and J by 7 bases, with 2 bases between them. The germline V gene has CDR1 MDHEN and CDR2 SYDVKM. The time point here: week 47, end of study. A single vaccine dose contained 300 ug of mutant IDH1 20-mer peptide, and topical imiquimod was used with it. Sequencing used immunoSEQ multiplex PCR; TCRdb keeps in-frame clones, though not all of them. The sample has about 94,000 clones; about 90% are singletons. A remark on this clone: Its matching antigen is unknown.

The V and J genes are TRBV28 and TRBJ2-1; D ambiguous. The TCR originated in a woman aged 50 to 60 with glioma. The sequencing used PBMCs, collected from a glioma patient whose treatment included an IDH1 peptide vaccine. In DNA form, the CDR3 reads TGTGCCAGCAGTTTATATAATGAGCAGTTCTTC. It encodes CASSLYNEQFF.